Below are 14 T cell receptor beta chains sequenced from a single sample in a study of T cell clones after liver transplantation. Measured with immunoSEQ multiplex PCR; TCRdb has only the in-frame clones, and not every one. The sample shows 8,000 to 10,000 clones, over 60% of them seen only once. The sample was CD8+ T cells from blood, taken at the roughly 15-month timepoint. Source of these receptors: a human patient who received a liver transplant. Some T cells may arise from the graft donor.

The chain is built from TRBV11-2 and TRBJ2-7, with 9 bases that match TRBD2. Germline-derived CDR1 and CDR2 are SGHAT and FQNNGV. This CDR3 has 15 residues. The V segment lost 3 bases and the J segment 1 base; nucleotides outside the gene matches: 4. CDR3 DNA: TGTGCCAGCAGCTTGAGCGGGGGGAAGTCCTACGAGCAGTACTTC. Its protein product is CASSLSGGKSYEQYF.

This sequence joins TRBV15 and TRBJ2-3; D is ambiguous. CDR1 is LNHNV, CDR2 YYDKDF, per germline (reference sequence). Trimming stripped 0 bases from V and 0 bases from J, with 10 bases between. The CDR3 totals 16 residues. The chain's CDR3 is CATSRDSVTSTDTQYF. The DNA of the CDR3 is TGTGCCACCAGCAGAGATTCGGTAACTAGCACAGATACGCAGTATTTT.

By its share, this clone is medium-sized. The chain carries TRBV19 and TRBJ1-2; 7 bases are shared with TRBD1. With 0 bases clipped from V and 4 bases from J, the junction kept 5 bases outside the gene matches. This CDR3 contains 15 residues. The germline CDR1 and CDR2 sequences are LNHDA and SQIVND (reference sequence). The CDR3 DNA reads TGTGCCAGTAGTATAGATAGGGGGCTTCGCTATGGCTACACCTTC. It encodes CASSIDRGLRYGYTF.

The V call is TRBV29-1, the J call TRBJ2-1; weak D call: TRBD1 (5 bases). Trimming cost V 7 bases and J 0 bases, with 22 bases left between them. CDR1 SQVTM and CDR2 ANQGSEA come from the germline V gene. The CDR3 sequence is 17 residues long. The chain's CDR3 is CSALKSATDLSYNEQFF. CDR3 coding DNA: TGCAGCGCCTTGAAATCGGCGACAGACCTCTCCTACAATGAGCAGTTCTTC.

The V gene is TRBV5-4, the J gene TRBJ2-3; D is unclear. Trimming took 2 bases from V and 2 from J, leaving 12 bases between them. Germline CDR1 is SGHNT and CDR2 is YYREEE (reference sequence). The CDR3 has 15 residues. CDR3 amino acids: CASSFGPAITDTQYF. CDR3 bases: TGTGCCAGCAGCTTTGGACCAGCGATCACAGATACGCAGTATTTT.

V gene TRBV27 combines with J gene TRBJ1-6; D perhaps matches TRBD1 (5 bases). Germline CDR1 reads MNHEY; CDR2 reads SMNVEV (reference sequence). Trimming took 8 bases from V and 0 from J, leaving 14 bases between them. The CDR3 loop spans 16 amino acids. The CDR3 sequence is CASRTLVSSYNSPLHF. CDR3 nucleotides: TGTGCCAGCCGGACACTGGTTAGCTCCTATAATTCACCCCTCCACTTT.

This rearrangement joins TRBV11-2 to TRBJ2-3, with D possibly being TRBD1 (8 bases). V lost 0 bases and J lost 4, with 14 bases in between. The CDR3 has 16 amino acids. From germline, CDR1 is SGHAT and CDR2 FQNNGV. In DNA form, the CDR3 reads TGTGCCAGCAGCTTAGAAACAGGGGGGGCGTCAGATACGCAGTATTTT. Translation: CASSLETGGASDTQYF.

The chain employs TRBV28 and TRBJ2-7; D possibly corresponds to TRBD1 (6 bases). The V gene lost 5 bases and the J gene lost 4 bases, with 27 bases spanning the gap. This CDR3 spans 18 amino acids. Germline V gene data show CDR1 as MDHEN and CDR2 as SYDVKM. The CDR3 sequence is CASSTTVEPGTQPYEQYF. In nucleotides, the CDR3 is TGTGCCAGCAGTACTACCGTTGAACCCGGGACACAGCCTTACGAGCAGTACTTC.

This chain connects TRBV13 to TRBJ1-2, with D perhaps TRBD1 (6 bases). V lost 4 bases and J lost 1, with 13 bases in between. The CDR3 sequence is 15 residues long. Germline CDR1 and CDR2: PRHDT and FYEKMQ (reference sequence). DNA of the CDR3: TGTGCCAGCAGCTCCCCCGGGGGGCTTAACTATGGCTACACCTTC. Protein sequence: CASSSPGGLNYGYTF.

This chain uses TRBV6-1 with TRBJ1-6; D not resolved. V was clipped by 0 bases and J by 5 bases, with 8 bases between them. This CDR3 has 15 amino acids. The germline gives CDR1 MNHNS, CDR2 SASEGT. The CDR3 DNA reads as TGTGCCAGCAGTGAAGCGCTGGCCGATAATTCACCCCTCCACTTT. Translated, it gives CASSEALADNSPLHF.

This chain's CDR3 is CASSSTFEAKNIQYF. The CDR3 coding sequence is TGTGCCAGCAGCTCTACGTTTGAAGCCAAAAACATTCAGTACTTC. The chain is built from TRBV11-3 and TRBJ2-4; D is ambiguous. The V gene's germline CDR1 is SGHNT and CDR2 YENEEA. This CDR3 contains 15 residues. Trimming stripped 4 bases from V and 0 bases from J, with 10 bases between.

The chain carries TRBV6-1 and TRBJ2-7; D is perhaps TRBD2 (7 bases). Germline CDR1 reads MNHNS; CDR2 reads SASEGT. V shed 4 bases and J shed 1 base, with 17 bases lying between them. The CDR3 has 16 residues. CDR3 bases: TGTGCCAGCAGTGTTGGGGGGGGCAGGGCGTCCTACGAGCAGTACTTC. Its protein is CASSVGGGRASYEQYF.

V usage is TRBV7-9 and J usage is TRBJ2-5; D may be TRBD1 (5 bases). Looked up from germline, CDR1 is SEHNR and CDR2 is FQNEAQ (reference sequence). This CDR3 is built from 16 residues. The V end lost 4 bases, the J end lost 1 base, and 16 bases lay between the germline ends. CDR3 in DNA: TGTGCCAGCAGCTCGGTGGCAGGGCTGACCCAAGAGACCCAGTACTTC. It encodes CASSSVAGLTQETQYF.

This chain connects TRBV2 to TRBJ2-7; TRBD2 might be the D (5 bases). Trimming stripped 7 bases from V and 3 bases from J, with 22 bases between. This CDR3 has 16 amino acids. Per germline, CDR1 SNHLY and CDR2 FYNNEI. CDR3 in amino acids: CASTGSLQSGSYEQYF. The CDR3 DNA reads TGTGCCAGCACCGGAAGCCTACAGTCGGGAAGCTACGAGCAGTACTTC.